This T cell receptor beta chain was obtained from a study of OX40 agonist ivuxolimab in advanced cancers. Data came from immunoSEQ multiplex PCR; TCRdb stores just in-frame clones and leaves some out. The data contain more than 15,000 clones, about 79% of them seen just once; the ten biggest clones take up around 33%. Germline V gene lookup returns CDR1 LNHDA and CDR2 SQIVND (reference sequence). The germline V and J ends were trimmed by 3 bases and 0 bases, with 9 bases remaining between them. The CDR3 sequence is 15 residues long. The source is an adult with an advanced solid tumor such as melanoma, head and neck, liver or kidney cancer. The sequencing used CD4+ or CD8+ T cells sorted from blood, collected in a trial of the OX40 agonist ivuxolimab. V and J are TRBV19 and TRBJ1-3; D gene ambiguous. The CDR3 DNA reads TGTGCCAGTAGTATCGTCCCGGGCTCTGGAAACACCATATATTTT. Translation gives CASSIVPGSGNTIYF. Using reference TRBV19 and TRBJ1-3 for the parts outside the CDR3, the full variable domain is DGGITQSPKYLFRKEGQNVTLSCEQNLNHDAMYWYRQDPGQGLRLIYYSQIVNDFQKGDIAEGYSVSREKKESFPLTVTSAQKNPTAFYLCASSIVPGSGNTIYFGEGSWLTVV.